The 11 T cell receptor beta chains given below trace back to one sample, sequenced in a study of cytomegalovirus exposure and HLA in healthy donors. The data were produced by immunoSEQ multiplex PCR, yet TCRdb's version contains in-frame clones alone and is incomplete. The repertoire holds 260,000 or so clones, with more than 75% as singletons. Sequencing input: PBMCs. These receptors originate from a woman between 18 and 29 years old in good health and CMV-seronegative.

The J gene is TRBJ2-7, the V gene TRBV27, with D unclear. The CDR3 is made up of 16 amino acids. V lost 2 bases and J lost 0, with 14 bases in between. Germline V CDR1 and CDR2: MNHEY, SMNVEV (reference sequence). CDR3 sequence reads: CASSLTAGPNSYEQYF. CDR3 in DNA: TGTGCCAGCAGTTTAACGGCAGGTCCGAACTCCTACGAGCAGTACTTC.

This clone was detected only once. V gene TRBV5-1 combines with J gene TRBJ2-7; 9 positions agree with TRBD2. Germline CDR1 reads SGHRS; CDR2 reads YFSETQ. The CDR3 sequence is 15 residues long. Germline trimming cut 2 bases from V and 4 bases from J; bases unmatched to any gene: 7. CDR3 in amino acids: CASSLLAGVRYEQYF. The CDR3 DNA reads TGCGCCAGCAGCTTATTAGCGGGGGTCAGATACGAGCAGTACTTC. The full variable domain, completed using reference TRBV5-1 and TRBJ2-7, is KAGVTQTPRYLIKTRGQQVTLSCSPISGHRSVSWYQQTPGQGLQFLFEYFSETQRNKGNFPGRFSGRQFSNSRSEMNVSTLELGDSALYLCASSLLAGVRYEQYFGPGTRLTVT.

The chain is built from TRBV10-3 and TRBJ1-1; 7 bases are shared with TRBD1. The CDR3 loop spans 13 amino acids. V shed 7 bases, J shed 4 bases, and the junction held 6 bases outside the gene matches. The germline V gene has CDR1 ENHRY and CDR2 SYGVKD. The CDR3 here is CAINSDRFTEAFF. CDR3 coding DNA: TGTGCCATCAACTCGGACAGGTTCACTGAAGCTTTCTTT.

This clone occurred once. This chain links TRBV27 with TRBJ2-7; 8 bases map to TRBD1. Germline CDR1 reads MNHEY; CDR2 reads SMNVEV (reference sequence). V shed 6 bases, J shed 2 bases, and the junction held 3 bases outside the gene matches. This CDR3 region has 13 residues. CDR3 nucleotide sequence: TGTGCCAGCAGGATGACAGGGGCCTACGAGCAGTACTTC. It specifies CASRMTGAYEQYF.

V usage is TRBV19 and J usage is TRBJ1-2, with D uncertain. Per germline, CDR1 LNHDA and CDR2 SQIVND (reference sequence). Trimming took 7 bases from V and 2 from J, leaving 8 bases between them. The CDR3 loop spans 12 amino acids. CDR3 in amino acids: CASTSRNYGYTF. In nucleotides, the CDR3 is TGTGCCAGTACTTCCAGAAACTATGGCTACACCTTC. Full variable domain (rest looked up from reference TRBV19 and TRBJ1-2): DGGITQSPKYLFRKEGQNVTLSCEQNLNHDAMYWYRQDPGQGLRLIYYSQIVNDFQKGDIAEGYSVSREKKESFPLTVTSAQKNPTAFYLCASTSRNYGYTFGSGTRLTVV.

Only a few counts were recorded for this clone. This sequence joins TRBV9 and TRBJ2-2; D gene uncertain. CDR3 length: 13 residues. V was pared by 0 bases and J by 5 bases, with 5 bases between. Germline lookup yields CDR1 SGDLS and CDR2 YYNGEE. The CDR3 loop is CASSVVRTGELFF. The DNA of the CDR3 is TGTGCCAGCAGCGTAGTCCGTACCGGGGAGCTGTTTTTT.

The rearrangement links TRBV28 to TRBJ2-4; perhaps TRBD1 as D (6 bases). Germline V gene data show CDR1 as MDHEN and CDR2 as SYDVKM. Trimming stripped 3 bases from V and 4 bases from J, with 13 bases between. CDR3 size: 15 residues. Here the CDR3 reads CASSLTGAKKNIQYF. The CDR3 nucleotides are TGTGCCAGCAGTTTGACAGGCGCCAAAAAAAACATTCAGTACTTC.

The chain combines TRBV6-6 with TRBJ1-3; TRBD1 matches at 8 bases. This CDR3 is 16 amino acids long. CDR1 MNHNY and CDR2 SVGAGI come from the germline V gene (reference sequence). The V segment lost 0 bases and the J segment 2 bases; nucleotides outside the gene matches: 3. The CDR3 nucleotides read TGTGCCAGCAGTTACTCACAGGGGGTAGCTGGAAACACCATATATTTT. Translation gives CASSYSQGVAGNTIYF.

This chain links TRBV29-1 with TRBJ1-5, with D possibly being TRBD1 (6 bases). This CDR3 has 14 residues. Germline CDR1 reads SQVTM; CDR2 reads ANQGSEA. Trimming removed 4 bases at V and 2 bases at J, with 12 bases between. CDR3 residues: CSVVRDIRNQPQHF. CDR3 DNA sequence: TGCAGCGTTGTCCGGGACATCCGCAATCAGCCCCAGCATTTT.

This rearrangement joins TRBV5-4 to TRBJ1-2; 9 nucleotides line up with TRBD1. The germline CDR1 and CDR2 sequences are SGHNT and YYREEE (reference sequence). This CDR3 region has 15 residues. V dropped 4 bases and J dropped 4; count of bases not matched to a gene: 8. Here the CDR3 DNA reads TGTGCCAGCAGCACCGGGACAGGGAAGGGCTATGGCTACACCTTC. This translates into CASSTGTGKGYGYTF.

The chain has TRBV6-1 and TRBJ1-6; D is unresolved. Germline V gene lookup returns CDR1 MNHNS and CDR2 SASEGT. This CDR3 region has 16 residues. Trimming took 2 bases from V and 10 from J, leaving 18 bases between them. CDR3 protein: CASSEYGRSVWSPLHF. The CDR3 DNA reads as TGTGCCAGCAGTGAATATGGTCGCAGCGTGTGGTCACCCCTCCACTTT.